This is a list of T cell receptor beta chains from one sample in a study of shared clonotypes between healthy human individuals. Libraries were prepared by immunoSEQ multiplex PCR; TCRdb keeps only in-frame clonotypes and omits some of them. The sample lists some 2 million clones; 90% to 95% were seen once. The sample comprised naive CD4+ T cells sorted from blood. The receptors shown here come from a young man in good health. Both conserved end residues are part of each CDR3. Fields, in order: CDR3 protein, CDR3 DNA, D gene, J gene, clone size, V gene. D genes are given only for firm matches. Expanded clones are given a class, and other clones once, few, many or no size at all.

CDR3: CASSYSHSNTGELFF
DNA: TGTGCCAGCAGTTACTCCCATTCGAACACCGGGGAGCTGTTTTTT
D: -
J: TRBJ2-2
size: -
V: TRBV6-5

CDR3: CASSSRGDRVGETQYF
DNA: TGTGCCAGCAGCTCGCGGGGGGACAGGGTCGGGGAGACCCAGTACTTC
D: -
J: TRBJ2-5
size: -
V: TRBV9

CDR3: CASSPRDRRSHEQFF
DNA: TGTGCCAGCAGTCCCCGGGACAGGAGGTCCCATGAGCAGTTCTTC
D: TRBD1
J: TRBJ2-1
size: -
V: TRBV28

CDR3: CSVSNMNTEAFF
DNA: TGCAGCGTTTCTAACATGAACACTGAAGCTTTCTTT
D: -
J: TRBJ1-1
size: -
V: TRBV29-1

CDR3: CASSRQGDLSNQPQHF
DNA: TGTGCCAGTAGCAGACAGGGAGATCTTAGCAATCAGCCCCAGCATTTT
D: TRBD1
J: TRBJ1-5
size: -
V: TRBV19

CDR3: CASSLGHTDTQYF
DNA: TGTGCCAGCAGCTTGGGTCACACAGATACGCAGTATTTT
D: -
J: TRBJ2-3
size: -
V: TRBV5-6

CDR3: CASSPIGDRGGYTF
DNA: TGTGCCAGCAGTCCGATAGGGGACAGGGGTGGCTACACCTTC
D: TRBD1
J: TRBJ1-2
size: -
V: TRBV25-1

CDR3: CASSGGQAGEKLFF
DNA: TGTGCCAGCAGCGGGGGACAGGCTGGTGAAAAACTGTTTTTT
D: TRBD1
J: TRBJ1-4
size: -
V: TRBV9

CDR3: CASGTDVQETQYF
DNA: TGTGCCAGTGGGACAGATGTCCAAGAGACCCAGTACTTC
D: TRBD1
J: TRBJ2-5
size: once
V: TRBV2

CDR3: CASSLGWDREYAEAFF
DNA: TGTGCCAGCAGCTTAGGGTGGGACCGAGAATACGCTGAAGCTTTCTTT
D: -
J: TRBJ1-1
size: -
V: TRBV7-9